The 20 T cell receptor beta chains below come from one sample, sequenced in a study of T cell repertoires in cytomegalovirus infection. No antigens are known for them. TCRdb re-called the reads with MiXCR, one entry per CDR3 protein. The sample yields a few hundred thousand distinct CDR3 sequences, about 35% seen once. The sample in question was cultured PBMCs, obtained from culture after CMV antigen stimulation. The receptors were gathered from a human donor in good health (CMV status not recorded). Some clones in this sample may be carry-over from other donors' samples.

This clonotype was detected a few times. The V gene is TRBV6-2 or TRBV6-3, the J gene TRBJ2-7, with D maybe TRBD1 (6 bases). Germline loops: CDR1 MNHEY, CDR2 SVGEGT. The V and J ends lost 7 bases and 0 bases respectively, with 16 bases between them. This CDR3 is built from 15 residues. In DNA, the CDR3 is TGTGCCAGCACCCAGGGACACAGCGGCTCCTACGAGCAGTACGTC. Amino acids: CASTQGHSGSYEQYV.

This chain links TRBV20-1 with TRBJ2-1; 10 nucleotides agree with TRBD2. Per germline, CDR1 DFQATT and CDR2 SNEGSKA (reference sequence). V was pared by 2 bases and J by 5 bases, with 3 bases of the junction left unmatched. CDR3 length equals 14 residues. CDR3 sequence reads: CSARKLAGNNEQFF. The CDR3 bases are TGCAGTGCTAGAAAACTAGCGGGGAACAATGAGCAGTTCTTC.

V usage is TRBV25-1 and J usage is TRBJ1-4; D gene ambiguous. Germline-derived CDR1 and CDR2 are MGHDK and SYGVNS. The CDR3 is 13 amino acids. The V gene lost 1 base and the J gene lost 7 bases, with 7 bases spanning the gap. CDR3: CASSEFLPEKLFF. CDR3 nucleotides: TGTGCCAGCAGTGAATTTCTCCCTGAAAAACTGTTTTTT.

The CDR3 is CASSPTGSYGNTIYF. Here the CDR3 DNA reads TGTGCCAGCTCACCGACAGGGAGTTATGGAAACACCATATATTTT. The chain links TRBV18 to TRBJ1-3; the match to TRBD1 covers 7 bases. The CDR3 consists of 15 residues. J gave up 3 bases and V 3 bases, and 5 bases lay outside the gene matches. From germline, CDR1 is KGHSH and CDR2 LQKENI. The entire variable domain, with the rest obtained from reference TRBV18 and TRBJ1-3, is as follows: NAGVMQNPRHLVRRRGQEARLRCSPMKGHSHVYWYRQLPEEGLKFMVYLQKENIIDESGMPKERFSAEFPKEGPSILRIQQVVRGDSAAYFCASSPTGSYGNTIYFGEGSWLTVV.

This chain links TRBV19 with TRBJ2-6; D not certain. V lost 5 bases, J lost 4 bases, and 12 bases lay in between. CDR1 is LNHDA, CDR2 SQIVND, per germline (reference sequence). This CDR3 is built from 15 residues. The CDR3 reads CASSRSLVGANVLTF. CDR3 sequence (DNA): TGTGCCAGTAGTCGCAGCCTGGTAGGGGCCAACGTCCTGACTTTC. The full variable domain, completed using reference TRBV19 and TRBJ2-6, is DGGITQSPKYLFRKEGQNVTLSCEQNLNHDAMYWYRQDPGQGLRLIYYSQIVNDFQKGDIAEGYSVSREKKESFPLTVTSAQKNPTAFYLCASSRSLVGANVLTFGAGSRLTVL.

This clonotype turned up a few times. The chain links TRBV7-8 to TRBJ2-4; no clear D gene. Trimming left V 7 bases short and J 0 bases short, with 7 bases between. Germline V gene sequence: CDR1 SGHVS, CDR2 FQNEAQ. This CDR3 has 13 residues. CDR3 sequence: CASKQLAKNIQYF. Here the CDR3 DNA reads TGTGCCAGCAAACAGCTAGCCAAAAACATTCAGTACTTC. Supplemented by reference TRBV7-8 and TRBJ2-4, the full variable domain reads GAGVSQSPRYKVAKRGQDVALRCDPISGHVSLFWYQQALGQGPEFLTYFQNEAQLDKSGLPSDRFFAERPEGSVSTLKIQRTQQEDSAVYLCASKQLAKNIQYFGAGTRLSVL.

This clonotype has just a few counts. This chain links TRBV7-2 with TRBJ2-3; D not certain. Trimming took off 1 base at V and 9 bases at J, with 14 bases between the two ends. CDR3 length: 14 amino acids. Germline CDR1 and CDR2: SGHTA and FQGNSA. The CDR3 reads CASSLDFSVITQYF. The CDR3 DNA follows: TGTGCCAGCAGCTTAGATTTTTCTGTCATCACGCAGTATTTT.

The rearrangement uses TRBV7-4 and TRBJ1-1; D gene uncertain. The CDR3 has 12 residues. Per the germline V gene, CDR1 is SGHVT and CDR2 is SQSDAQ. Deletions cut 4 bases from V and 8 bases from J, with 11 bases between. The CDR3 region is CASSSEGREAFF. The CDR3 nucleotides are TGTGCCAGCAGCTCCGAAGGCAGGGAAGCTTTCTTT.

The rearrangement links TRBV4-2 to TRBJ2-1; 7 nucleotides line up with TRBD2. Germline trimming cut 0 bases from V and 7 bases from J; bases unmatched to any gene: 9. In germline, CDR1 is LGHNA, CDR2 YNFKEQ. CDR3 length equals 16 residues. The CDR3 sequence is CASSQDREGRRNEQFF. CDR3 DNA: TGTGCCAGCAGCCAAGATAGGGAGGGACGTCGGAATGAGCAGTTCTTC.

This clonotype was seen ten or more times. The CDR3, as DNA: TGTGCCAGCAGGAGCAGGGGGGGCTCTGGAAACACCATATATTTT. This translates into CASRSRGGSGNTIYF. This rearrangement joins TRBV7-2 to TRBJ1-3; 7 bases are shared with TRBD1. The CDR3 covers 15 residues. Trimming at V came to 6 bases and at J to 0 bases, leaving 5 bases not matched to a gene. Germline assignment: CDR1 SGHTA and CDR2 FQGNSA. The full variable domain, its missing parts supplied by reference TRBV7-2 and TRBJ1-3, is GAGVSQSPSNKVTEKGKDVELRCDPISGHTALYWYRQSLGQGLEFLIYFQGNSAPDKSGLPSDRFSAERTGGSVSTLTIQRTQQEDSAVYLCASRSRGGSGNTIYFGEGSWLTVV.

Only a few counts were recorded for this clonotype. The chain carries TRBV7-2 and TRBJ1-5, with D perhaps matching TRBD1 (5 bases). Trimming left V 0 bases short and J 5 bases short, with 8 bases between. The CDR3 is 14 amino acids. Germline V lookup: CDR1 SGHTA, CDR2 FQGNSA. The CDR3 nucleotides are TGTGCCAGCAGCTTAGCACAGGATTATCAGCCCCAGCATTTT. It is translated as CASSLAQDYQPQHF.

This clonotype was picked up a small number of times. The V call is TRBV7-2, the J call TRBJ2-7, with D perhaps matching TRBD1 or TRBD2 (5 bases each). This CDR3 has 16 amino acids. V lost 5 bases, J lost 0 bases, and 17 bases lay in between. In germline, CDR1 is SGHTA, CDR2 FQGNSA. This CDR3 is CASSLGTGQSSYEQYF. CDR3 DNA: TGTGCCAGCAGCCTTGGGACGGGCCAAAGCTCCTACGAGCAGTACTTC.

DNA for the CDR3: TGTGCCAGCAGTGAAGCAAGAGGTTGGAGGGGGAAAGAGACCCAGTACTTC. This sequence encodes CASSEARGWRGKETQYF. V usage is TRBV6-1 and J usage is TRBJ2-5; D could derive from TRBD1 or TRBD2 (6 bases each). The germline CDR1 and CDR2 sequences are MNHNS and SASEGT. The CDR3 is made up of 17 amino acids. V was clipped by 0 bases and J by 3 bases, with 17 bases between them.

The J gene is TRBJ2-1, the V gene TRBV24-1; TRBD1 aligns across 12 bases. Germline-derived CDR1 and CDR2 are KGHDR and SFDVKD. V gave up 2 bases and J gave up 4 bases; unmatched junction bases: 2. This CDR3 is built from 16 residues. CDR3 in DNA: TGTGCCACCAGTGATTCGGGACAGGGGGCTTACAATGAGCAGTTCTTC. Translation: CATSDSGQGAYNEQFF.

This clonotype was found many times. V and J are TRBV7-2 and TRBJ2-1; D gene ambiguous. Trimming stripped 5 bases from V and 7 bases from J, with 12 bases between. This CDR3 contains 13 residues. Germline V gene lookup returns CDR1 SGHTA and CDR2 FQGNSA. CDR3: CASSPQPKNEQFF. The CDR3 region has the DNA TGTGCCAGCAGCCCCCAACCAAAGAATGAGCAGTTCTTC.

The chain uses TRBV24-1 and TRBJ2-3; 13 nucleotides match TRBD2. The V and J ends lost 3 bases and 5 bases, in that order; junction bases with no gene match: 4. The CDR3 sequence is 16 residues long. Germline loops: CDR1 KGHDR, CDR2 SFDVKD. The CDR3 coding sequence is TGTGCCACCAGTGATACAGGGACTAGCGGGGAAGATACGCAGTATTTT. This gives the protein CATSDTGTSGEDTQYF.

The rearrangement joins TRBV14 to TRBJ2-2, with D perhaps matching TRBD2 (5 bases). This CDR3 is built from 17 residues. The ends were cut back, 1 base at V and 5 bases at J, with 17 bases in the middle. The germline gives CDR1 SGHDN, CDR2 FVKESK. The CDR3 sequence is CASSQVASGSWTGELFF. CDR3 bases: TGTGCCAGCAGCCAAGTGGCTAGTGGGAGTTGGACCGGGGAGCTGTTTTTT.

V and J are TRBV12-3 or TRBV12-4 and TRBJ2-3; TRBD2 is a possible D gene (6 bases). Trimming left V 6 bases short and J 0 bases short, with 13 bases between. The CDR3 is made up of 15 amino acids. The CDR3 DNA reads TGTGCCAGCAGATTAAGCGGGCCTAGCACAGATACGCAGTATTTT. It codes for CASRLSGPSTDTQYF.

In this sample, this clonotype turned up a few times. The genes are TRBV6-6 and TRBJ1-5; D might be TRBD1 (5 bases). Germline V gives CDR1 MNHNY, CDR2 SVGAGI (reference sequence). V lost 5 bases and J lost 5, with 13 bases in between. CDR3 size: 14 residues. The CDR3 sequence is CASSTPGKDQPQHF. The CDR3, as DNA: TGTGCCAGCAGTACCCCAGGGAAGGATCAGCCCCAGCATTTT.

Judged by abundance, this clonotype is medium-sized. The chain combines TRBV7-2 with TRBJ1-1; a weak D match, TRBD1 (5 bases). The germline V and J ends were trimmed by 6 bases and 4 bases, with 12 bases remaining between them. The CDR3 covers 13 residues. CDR1 SGHTA and CDR2 FQGNSA come from the germline V gene. The CDR3 spells CASRRQGITEAFF. CDR3 nucleotide sequence: TGTGCCAGCAGGAGGCAGGGAATCACTGAAGCTTTCTTT. Drawing the rest from reference TRBV7-2 and TRBJ1-1, the complete variable domain is GAGVSQSPSNKVTEKGKDVELRCDPISGHTALYWYRQSLGQGLEFLIYFQGNSAPDKSGLPSDRFSAERTGGSVSTLTIQRTQQEDSAVYLCASRRQGITEAFFGQGTRLTVV.